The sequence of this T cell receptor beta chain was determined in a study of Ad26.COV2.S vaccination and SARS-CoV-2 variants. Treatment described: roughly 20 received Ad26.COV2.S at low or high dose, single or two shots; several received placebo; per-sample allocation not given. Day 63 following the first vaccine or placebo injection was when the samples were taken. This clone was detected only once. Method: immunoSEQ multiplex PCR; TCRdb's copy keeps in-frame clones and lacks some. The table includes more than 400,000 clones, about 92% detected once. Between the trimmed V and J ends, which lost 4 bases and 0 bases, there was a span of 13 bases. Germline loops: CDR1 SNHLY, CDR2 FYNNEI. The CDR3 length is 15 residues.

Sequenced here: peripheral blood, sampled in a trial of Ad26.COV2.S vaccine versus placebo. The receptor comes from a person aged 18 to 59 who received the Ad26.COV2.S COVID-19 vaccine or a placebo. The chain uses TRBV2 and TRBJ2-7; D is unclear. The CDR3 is CASSGTRSSSYEQYF. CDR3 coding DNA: TGTGCCAGCAGTGGCACACGAAGCAGCTCCTACGAGCAGTACTTC.